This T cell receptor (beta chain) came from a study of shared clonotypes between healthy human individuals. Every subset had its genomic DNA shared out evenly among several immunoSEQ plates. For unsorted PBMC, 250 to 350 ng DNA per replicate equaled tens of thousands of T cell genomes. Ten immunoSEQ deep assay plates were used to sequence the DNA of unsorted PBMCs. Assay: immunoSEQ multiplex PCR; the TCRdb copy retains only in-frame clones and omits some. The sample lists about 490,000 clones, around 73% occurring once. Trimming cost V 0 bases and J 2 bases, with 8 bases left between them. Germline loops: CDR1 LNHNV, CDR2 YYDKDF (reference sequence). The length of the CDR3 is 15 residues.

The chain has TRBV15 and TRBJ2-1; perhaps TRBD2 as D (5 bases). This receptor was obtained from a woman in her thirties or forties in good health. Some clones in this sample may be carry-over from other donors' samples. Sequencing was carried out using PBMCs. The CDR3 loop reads CATSRDSATYNEQFF. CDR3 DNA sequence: TGTGCCACCAGCAGAGATAGCGCCACCTACAATGAGCAGTTCTTC. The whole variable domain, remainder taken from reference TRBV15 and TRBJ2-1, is DAMVIQNPRYQVTQFGKPVTLSCSQTLNHNVMYWYQQKSSQAPKLLFHYYDKDFNNEADTPDNFQSRRPNTSFCFLDIRSPGLGDTAMYLCATSRDSATYNEQFFGPGTRLTVL.